The text below deals with one T cell receptor (delta chain). Its antigen remains unidentified. Extracted RNA was reverse transcribed into cDNA. CDR3 amplicons came from multiplex PCR with pooled V-gene forward and constant-region reverse primers. TCRdb re-called clones from the multiplex PCR reads using CATT. The sample lists 70,000 or so delta-chain clones, about 38% occurring once. The data belong to a study of Vδ1+ human thymocytes. Alphabeta T cells were depleted, then CD3+ Vdelta1+ Vdelta2- thymocytes were FACS-sorted. Sorted Vdelta1+ thymocytes were about 97% to 99.6% pure. General study findings and limits: Thymic TRG and TRD repertoires appeared highly polyclonal, with Gaussian CDR3 length distributions. Thymic delta-chain repertoires held roughly 20% Vdelta2 sequences and few Vdelta3, despite high sort purity. Many TRG clonotypes were shared between donors; TRD repertoires were essentially private.

Between the trimmed V and J ends, which lost 4 bases and 8 bases, there was a span of 20 bases. The length of the CDR3 is 15 residues. The germline V gene has CDR1 TSWWSYY and CDR2 QGS. The sequenced material came from Vdelta1+ gamma-delta thymocytes from the thymus. Subset of the sample: FACS-sorted CD3+ TCRalphabeta- TCRVdelta1+ TCRVdelta2- thymocytes. The chain has TRDV1 and TRDJ1; D is unresolved. This clonotype originated in a boy in the first two years of life who had congenital heart surgery. Written as DNA, the CDR3 is TGTGCTCTTGGGGGTTTAGGCTTCAACCATCGGAAACTCATCTTT. It codes for CALGGLGFNHRKLIF.